The rows below give T cell receptor beta chains drawn from one sample of a study of T cells in pancreatic ductal adenocarcinoma. Produced via immunoSEQ multiplex PCR; TCRdb's table is partial and in-frame only. The repertoire holds tens of thousands of clones, with approximately 94% as singletons. Input material: PBMCs. Receptors originate from a human donor with pancreatic ductal adenocarcinoma. Each CDR3 is given without its conserved first and last residue.

J: TRBJ2-1
V: TRBV27
CDR3: ASSLGTGDNEQF

J: TRBJ1-5
V: TRBV21-1
CDR3: ASSKVAGESNQPQH

J: TRBJ2-7
V: TRBV7-2
CDR3: ASSFTGTSGYEQY

J: TRBJ2-2
V: TRBV7-9
CDR3: ASSTPLGDTLANTGELF

J: TRBJ1-2
V: TRBV25-1
CDR3: ASSEYTDVYGYT

J: TRBJ1-6
V: TRBV28
CDR3: ASSFGGQGGSPLH

J: TRBJ2-1
V: TRBV6-1
CDR3: ASSEAVGQAVRNEQF

J: TRBJ2-1
V: TRBV5-1
CDR3: ASSLQGQGTYNEQF

J: TRBJ2-7
V: TRBV4-1
CDR3: ASSQTRGGEQY

J: TRBJ2-1
V: TRBV7-9
CDR3: ASRGGPYNEQF

J: TRBJ2-3
V: TRBV20-1
CDR3: SARWGDTQY

J: TRBJ2-3
V: TRBV7-2
CDR3: ASSFLRGRGYTDTQY

J: TRBJ1-5
V: TRBV18
CDR3: ASSPDRGSQPQH

J: TRBJ2-1
V: TRBV5-1
CDR3: ASLPETTSYNEQF

J: TRBJ2-4
V: TRBV5-6
CDR3: ASSSDTGALAKNIQY

J: TRBJ2-7
V: TRBV27
CDR3: ASAGTPYEQY

J: TRBJ2-7
V: TRBV11-2
CDR3: ASTSTSGGTYEQY

J: TRBJ1-2
V: TRBV5-1
CDR3: ASSLSLASNYGYT

J: TRBJ2-7
V: TRBV7-2
CDR3: ASSRDRVNEQY

J: TRBJ1-2
V: TRBV4-3
CDR3: ASSQDGAGGWGYGYT

J: TRBJ1-6
V: TRBV25-1
CDR3: ASSATGPYNSPLH

J: TRBJ2-2
V: TRBV9
CDR3: ASSVVPGLQNTGELF

J: TRBJ1-4
V: TRBV29-1
CDR3: SVEERGTGVGEKLF

J: TRBJ2-5
V: TRBV5-8
CDR3: ASSLEASGGQTQY

J: TRBJ2-1
V: TRBV10-3
CDR3: AISESQGNSYNEQF

J: TRBJ1-4
V: TRBV6-5
CDR3: ASSDRVANEKLF

J: TRBJ2-1
V: TRBV5-1
CDR3: ASSLGGLRSYNEQF

J: TRBJ2-1
V: TRBV9
CDR3: ASSVEVGSYNEQF

J: TRBJ2-2
V: TRBV6-4
CDR3: ASREHTNTGELF

J: TRBJ2-2
V: TRBV19
CDR3: ASSRTFTGELF

J: TRBJ1-1
V: TRBV18
CDR3: ASSPSEGLTEAF

J: TRBJ1-4
V: TRBV5-1
CDR3: ASSLDNGDEKLF

J: TRBJ2-2
V: TRBV7-9
CDR3: ASSSRDAVTGELF

J: TRBJ1-3
V: TRBV9
CDR3: ASSGSGTGEKAGNTIY

J: TRBJ2-7
V: TRBV4-2
CDR3: ASSQESAGQGLSEQY